This T cell receptor beta chain is from a study of blood T cell repertoires in COVID-19. On the study more broadly: Acute and convalescent COVID-19 specimens originated in the United States, Italy and Spain.

The study assigned cohorts using participant-reported clinical history. Recovered Cohort 3 donors showed two negative PCRs, clearance, or symptom resolution. Measured with immunoSEQ multiplex PCR; TCRdb has only the in-frame clones, and not every one. The data contain more than 350,000 clones, about 87% of them singletons. The germline V gene encodes CDR1 LNHDA and CDR2 SQIVND (reference sequence). Trimming pared 3 bases from V and 4 bases from J, leaving 12 bases between. The CDR3 totals 14 residues. The source of this sequence is a woman in her forties or fifties who had recovered from COVID-19. The sequenced sample was PBMCs or T cells enriched from blood (not recorded which). The genes are TRBV19 and TRBJ1-1; D is perhaps TRBD1 (6 bases). The CDR3 protein is CASSIQGTGTEAFF. In DNA form, the CDR3 reads TGTGCCAGTAGTATTCAGGGGACGGGCACTGAAGCTTTCTTT. Full variable domain (missing parts from reference TRBV19 and TRBJ1-1): DGGITQSPKYLFRKEGQNVTLSCEQNLNHDAMYWYRQDPGQGLRLIYYSQIVNDFQKGDIAEGYSVSREKKESFPLTVTSAQKNPTAFYLCASSIQGTGTEAFFGQGTRLTVV.